This TCR beta chain came from a study of T cell repertoires in cytomegalovirus infection (dated by TCRdb to between 2018 and 2021). Concerning the study at large: Donor HLA type was relevant to the analysis, because carriage of CMV infection together with the matching HLA type was indicated by public TCR beta signatures. Points the paper makes about the study in general: The ex vivo response was dominated by HLA-C-restricted CMV-specific TCR beta clonotypes, which also provided the single most frequent clonotype in two of eight donors. In both this cohort and an independent cohort of more than 350 donors, the cumulative frequency of public TCR beta family members distinguished carriers of CMV infection plus the relevant HLA type.

This clonotype has more than one count but fewer than ten. The antigen this receptor binds is unknown. No much larger clone is present one base from it, and per-base qualities are unavailable. CDR1 and CDR2 are read off the germline V gene as SGHDT and YYEEEE. The germline ends are 13 bases apart after V is trimmed by 0 bases and J by 7 bases. The CDR3 runs 14 amino acids, cysteine and phenylalanine included. Just the 42-base CDR3 DNA is kept, in frame starting at base 1. Sequencing instrument: Illumina HiSeq 1500. The raw public data were reprocessed by TCRdb itself: fastp quality trimming at Q25, MiXCR clonotype calling, in-frame beta chains only. Here each entry gathers all rows of one CDR3 protein and keeps the most common genes and DNA. The sample table shows about 600,000 distinct CDR3 sequences, and approximately 24% are seen once. Less than 10% of the sample lies in the top ten.

The origin of this receptor is a human donor in good health (CMV status not recorded). Some clones in this sample may be carry-over from other donors' samples. The rearrangement joined TRBV5-6 to TRBJ1-1; the D gene cannot be named for sure. Specimen: CD8+ T cells from PBMCs. The CDR3 region: CASSLAAGFSEAFF. Read as DNA, the sequence is TGTGCCAGCAGCTTGGCGGCCGGGTTTAGTGAAGCTTTCTTT.